The 28 T cell receptor beta chains reported below all come from one sample, sequenced in a study of blood T cell repertoires in COVID-19. TCRdb's copy holds only in-frame clones and misses some; the assay was immunoSEQ multiplex PCR. Of over 300,000 clones in the sample, 70% to 90% were seen once. Material for sequencing was peripheral blood. The receptors shown here come from a man aged 40-49 years with acute or convalescent COVID-19.

The genes are TRBV10-1 and TRBJ2-7; the match to TRBD1 covers 7 bases. CDR1 is WNHNN, CDR2 SYGVQD, per germline (reference sequence). CDR3 size: 14 residues. The V segment lost 6 bases and the J segment 1 base; nucleotides outside the gene matches: 6. CDR3 sequence reads: CASSSGTDSYEQYF. The CDR3 DNA reads as TGCGCCAGCAGCTCCGGGACAGATTCCTACGAGCAGTACTTC.

The chain links TRBV5-6 to TRBJ1-4, with 7 bases aligning to TRBD1. The V gene end was trimmed by 3 bases and the J gene end by 4 bases; junction bases not matched to a gene: 15. CDR1 and CDR2 (germline): SGHDT, YYEEEE. The CDR3 has 18 amino acids. This CDR3 is CASSWGQSSPLNNEKLFF. For the CDR3, the DNA is TGTGCCAGCAGCTGGGGACAGTCGAGTCCTCTAAATAATGAAAAACTGTTTTTT.

The chain is built from TRBV28 and TRBJ1-2; D gene ambiguous. The V gene lost 8 bases and the J gene lost 8 bases, with 18 bases spanning the gap. The germline V gene encodes CDR1 MDHEN and CDR2 SYDVKM. This CDR3 region has 13 residues. This chain's CDR3 is CASYPAGVQGYTF. DNA for the CDR3: TGTGCCAGCTATCCCGCCGGGGTGCAGGGCTACACCTTC.

V is TRBV11-2 and J is TRBJ1-1; TRBD1 matches 9 bases. V was clipped by 4 bases and J by 8 bases; unmatched bases: 8. The germline V gene encodes CDR1 SGHAT and CDR2 FQNNGV. This CDR3 spans 14 amino acids. The CDR3 nucleotides read TGTGCCAGCAGCTCCGTGTCCGGGACAGGGGAAGCTTTCTTT. Translation: CASSSVSGTGEAFF.

This clone was recorded once. This chain joins TRBV4-3 and TRBJ2-3; 9 bases are a match to TRBD2. The V gene end was trimmed by 0 bases and the J gene end by 4 bases; junction bases not matched to a gene: 11. CDR1 and CDR2 from the germline V gene are LGHNA and YSLEER. The CDR3 has 18 amino acids. The CDR3 bases are TGCGCCAGCAGCCAAGATATGACCAGGCGGGGGGGCCCAGATACGCAGTATTTT. The encoded protein is CASSQDMTRRGGPDTQYF.

This chain connects TRBV3-1 (or the pseudogene TRBV3-2) to TRBJ2-2; unclear D gene. Germline CDR1 is LGHDT and CDR2 is YNNKEL (reference sequence). V was shortened by 0 bases and J by 2 bases, with 10 bases between the two germline ends. CDR3 length: 16 residues. CDR3 DNA sequence: TGTGCCAGCAGCCAAGAGCGAGTCTTAAACACCGGGGAGCTGTTTTTT. Translation: CASSQERVLNTGELFF.

The chain joins TRBV9 to TRBJ2-1, with D perhaps TRBD2 (6 bases). Trimming removed 0 bases from V and 7 bases from J, with 14 bases in between. CDR3 length: 15 residues. CDR1 SGDLS and CDR2 YYNGEE come from the germline V gene. CDR3 bases: TGTGCCAGCAGCGTAGACGGGAGTTCGGGAAATGAGCAGTTCTTC. Translated: CASSVDGSSGNEQFF.

This clone has only a few counts. The V and J genes are TRBV7-2 and TRBJ1-2; 9 bases map to TRBD1. Trimming cost V 5 bases and J 4 bases; bases outside gene matches: 5. The CDR3 extends over 14 amino acids. In germline, CDR1 is SGHTA, CDR2 FQGNSA. CDR3 nucleotide sequence: TGTGCCAGCAGCCCGGACAGGGGCCCCTATGGCTACACCTTC. This gives the protein CASSPDRGPYGYTF.

The chain recombines TRBV28 with TRBJ1-5; perhaps TRBD1 as D (5 bases). The germline V gene has CDR1 MDHEN and CDR2 SYDVKM. The CDR3 sequence is 13 residues long. Trimming removed 2 bases at V and 6 bases at J, with 8 bases between. The CDR3 region has the DNA TGTGCCAGCAGTTTAGGGGCTTTTCAGCCCCAGCATTTT. It encodes CASSLGAFQPQHF.

This clone has a single count. The chain links TRBV2 to TRBJ2-2, with 9 positions matching TRBD1. The CDR3 loop spans 13 amino acids. Germline assignment: CDR1 SNHLY and CDR2 FYNNEI. Trimming at V came to 5 bases and at J to 11 bases, leaving 6 bases not matched to a gene. CDR3 protein: CASSRTGVGELFF. CDR3 sequence (DNA): TGTGCCAGCAGTAGGACAGGGGTCGGAGAGCTGTTTTTT.

This clone showed up just a few times. This chain uses TRBV28 with TRBJ1-1; D gene unclear. The germline V and J ends were trimmed by 1 base and 4 bases, with 13 bases remaining between them. Germline V gene sequence: CDR1 MDHEN, CDR2 SYDVKM. CDR3 length: 15 amino acids. CDR3 amino acids: CASSLYEGLVTEAFF. In nucleotides, the CDR3 is TGTGCCAGCAGTTTATACGAGGGTTTGGTCACTGAAGCTTTCTTT.

The chain employs TRBV10-3 and TRBJ2-5; D is possibly TRBD2 (5 bases). Germline V lookup: CDR1 ENHRY, CDR2 SYGVKD. The ends were cut back, 5 bases at V and 3 bases at J, with 16 bases in the middle. The CDR3 spans 15 residues. Here the CDR3 reads CAISSKLVSEETQYF. DNA of the CDR3: TGTGCCATCAGTTCTAAACTAGTTTCCGAAGAGACCCAGTACTTC.

The chain combines TRBV19 with TRBJ2-5; perhaps TRBD1 as D (5 bases). The CDR3 covers 12 residues. CDR1 is LNHDA and CDR2 is SQIVND in the germline V gene (reference sequence). Trimming cost V 11 bases and J 1 base, with 11 bases left between them. DNA for the CDR3: TGTGCCTCGGGCAGGGTCCAAGAGACCCAGTACTTC. Amino acids: CASGRVQETQYF.

The chain carries TRBV2 and TRBJ2-3, with TRBD2 identical over 8 bases. From germline, CDR1 is SNHLY and CDR2 FYNNEI. V trimming: 4 bases; J trimming: 3 bases; junction bases outside the gene matches: 15. The CDR3 length is 18 residues. This CDR3 is CASSAQGGAGGATDTQYF. For the CDR3, the DNA is TGTGCCAGCAGTGCCCAAGGAGGTGCGGGAGGAGCAACAGATACGCAGTATTTT.

The chain joins TRBV11-2 to TRBJ1-3; D is undetermined. Germline lookup yields CDR1 SGHAT and CDR2 FQNNGV. The CDR3 spans 14 residues. Trimming removed 0 bases from V and 0 bases from J, with 3 bases in between. CDR3 sequence (DNA): TGTGCCAGCAGCTTAGATAACTCTGGAAACACCATATATTTT. Translated: CASSLDNSGNTIYF. The variable domain in full, with the rest retrieved from reference TRBV11-2 and TRBJ1-3, is EAGVAQSPRYKIIEKRQSVAFWCNPISGHATLYWYQQILGQGPKLLIQFQNNGVVDDSQLPKDRFSAERLKGVDSTLKIQPAKLEDSAVYLCASSLDNSGNTIYFGEGSWLTVV.

The chain uses TRBV28 and TRBJ1-2, with D uncertain. With 3 bases removed from V and 8 bases from J, the gap between germline ends came to 10 bases. This CDR3 spans 12 amino acids. Looked up from germline, CDR1 is MDHEN and CDR2 is SYDVKM. CDR3 region: CASSLGGIGYTF. CDR3 in DNA: TGTGCCAGCAGTTTGGGCGGGATAGGCTACACCTTC.

The chain recombines TRBV4-2 with TRBJ1-1, with no clear D. This CDR3 region has 16 residues. Germline V CDR1 and CDR2: LGHNA, YNFKEQ. V was pared by 0 bases and J by 6 bases, with 17 bases between. The CDR3 nucleotides are TGTGCCAGCAGCCAAGATGTAGCCCGGCTCACGTCTGAAGCTTTCTTT. This codes for CASSQDVARLTSEAFF.

This clone was recorded once. This sample also contains other DNA sequences that code for the same CDR3. The V call is TRBV12-3 or TRBV12-4, the J call TRBJ2-7; no definite D call. V was pared by 4 bases and J by 4 bases, with 5 bases between. This CDR3 is built from 11 residues. The CDR3 reads CASSSSYEQYF. Here the CDR3 DNA reads TGTGCCAGCAGTTCATCATACGAGCAGTACTTC.

J is TRBJ1-5 and V is TRBV5-4; the D is unclear. Between the trimmed V and J ends, which lost 0 bases and 4 bases, there was a span of 8 bases. Germline V CDR1 and CDR2: SGHNT, YYREEE (reference sequence). The CDR3 is made up of 14 amino acids. This CDR3 is CASSLEAVNQPQHF. CDR3 nucleotide sequence: TGTGCCAGCAGCTTGGAAGCCGTTAATCAGCCCCAGCATTTT. Filled out from reference TRBV5-4 and TRBJ1-5, the complete variable domain reads ETGVTQSPTHLIKTRGQQVTLRCSSQSGHNTVSWYQQALGQGPQFIFQYYREEENGRGNFPPRFSGLQFPNYSSELNVNALELDDSALYLCASSLEAVNQPQHFGDGTRLSIL.

The J gene is TRBJ1-1, the V gene TRBV5-8; 9 bases fit TRBD1. Germline assignment: CDR1 SGHTS and CDR2 YDEGEE. V gave up 4 bases and J gave up 2 bases; unmatched junction bases: 3. The CDR3 extends over 14 amino acids. In DNA form, the CDR3 reads TGTGCCAGCAGCCGACAGGGGGTTAACACTGAAGCTTTCTTT. Translated: CASSRQGVNTEAFF. Variable domain in full (rest from reference TRBV5-8 and TRBJ1-1): EAGVTQSPTHLIKTRGQQATLRCSPISGHTSVYWYQQALGLGLQFLLWYDEGEERNRGNFPPRFSGRQFPNYSSELNVNALELEDSALYLCASSRQGVNTEAFFGQGTRLTVV.

V gene TRBV5-5 combines with J gene TRBJ1-4; D is uncertain. The CDR3 consists of 15 residues. The V gene lost 0 bases and the J gene lost 0 bases, with 6 bases spanning the gap. The germline V gene has CDR1 SGHKS and CDR2 YYEKEE (reference sequence). The CDR3 reads CASSLVRATNEKLFF. The CDR3, as DNA: TGTGCCAGCAGCTTGGTTAGAGCAACTAATGAAAAACTGTTTTTT. Complete variable domain (other parts from reference TRBV5-5 and TRBJ1-4): DAGVTQSPTHLIKTRGQQVTLRCSPISGHKSVSWYQQVLGQGPQFIFQYYEKEERGRGNFPDRFSARQFPNYSSELNVNALLLGDSALYLCASSLVRATNEKLFFGSGTQLSVL.

The gene calls are TRBV7-3 and TRBJ2-6, with D perhaps TRBD1 (5 bases). CDR3 length: 21 residues. Looked up from germline, CDR1 is SGHTA and CDR2 is FQGTGA. The V end was cut by 3 bases, the J end by 0 bases, with 24 bases between. CDR3 loop: CASSFRNLKGIPISGANVLTF. CDR3 DNA: TGTGCCAGCAGCTTCCGGAATTTGAAGGGGATCCCCATCTCTGGGGCCAACGTCCTGACTTTC.

The chain couples TRBV4-1 to TRBJ2-3; TRBD2 aligns across 7 bases. V dropped 4 bases and J dropped 2; count of bases not matched to a gene: 12. The CDR3 has 17 residues. Germline CDR1 is MGHRA and CDR2 is YSYEKL. CDR3 sequence reads: CASSPNPSSGHTDTQYF. The CDR3, as DNA: TGCGCCAGCAGCCCCAACCCATCTAGCGGCCACACAGATACGCAGTATTTT.

The chain couples TRBV28 to TRBJ1-1; TRBD1 is a possible D gene (6 bases). V was shortened by 3 bases and J by 3 bases, with 17 bases between the two germline ends. Germline CDR1 reads MDHEN; CDR2 reads SYDVKM. CDR3 size: 16 residues. CDR3: CASSFLGRGGDTEAFF. In DNA, the CDR3 is TGTGCCAGCAGTTTTTTAGGGCGAGGGGGGGACACTGAAGCTTTCTTT.

This clone showed up just once. The gene calls are TRBV30 and TRBJ1-1, with D perhaps TRBD1 (5 bases). The ends were cut back, 0 bases at V and 5 bases at J, with 16 bases in the middle. Looked up from germline, CDR1 is GTSNPN and CDR2 is SVGIG (reference sequence). The CDR3 spans 15 residues. The CDR3: CAWSVLWDLRTEAFF. As DNA, the CDR3 is TGTGCCTGGAGTGTACTTTGGGACTTGAGGACTGAAGCTTTCTTT.

The chain carries TRBV6-5 and TRBJ2-2; 12 bases are a match to TRBD2. V was clipped by 5 bases and J by 4 bases; unmatched bases: 2. CDR3 length: 15 amino acids. Germline CDR1 reads MNHEY; CDR2 reads SVGAGI. As DNA, the CDR3 is TGTGCCAGCAGTATGACTAGCGGGGGCACCGGGGAGCTGTTTTTT. Protein product: CASSMTSGGTGELFF.

The rearrangement uses TRBV11-1 and TRBJ1-4, with a weak D call TRBD1 (5 bases). CDR1 is SGHAT, CDR2 FQDESV, per germline (reference sequence). The CDR3 totals 14 residues. Trimming took off 3 bases at V and 4 bases at J, with 9 bases between the two ends. The CDR3 is CASSFQGGNEKLFF. In DNA form, the CDR3 reads TGTGCCAGCAGCTTCCAGGGTGGTAATGAAAAACTGTTTTTT.

The V call is TRBV6-5, the J call TRBJ2-7; TRBD2 matches at 10 bases. The CDR3 runs to 14 residues. J gave up 7 bases and V 6 bases, and 9 bases lay outside the gene matches. The germline V gene has CDR1 MNHEY and CDR2 SVGAGI. CDR3 coding DNA: TGTGCCAGCAGCACTAGCGGGGACCCGAGGGAGCAGTACTTC. It codes for CASSTSGDPREQYF.